A single sample gave rise to the 13 T cell receptor beta chains below, sequenced in a study of blood T cell repertoires in COVID-19. The method was immunoSEQ multiplex PCR; TCRdb's version includes in-frame clones alone and lacks a portion of them. This table has about 130,000 clones, under 95% appearing once. Sequencing was done on a sample of peripheral blood. Receptors originate from a man aged 45-65 years with active COVID-19.

This clone was counted a single time. The chain couples TRBV5-8 to TRBJ2-5, with 9 bases lining up with TRBD1. The CDR3 runs to 15 residues. With 4 bases clipped from V and 2 bases from J, the junction kept 6 bases outside the gene matches. Germline V lookup: CDR1 SGHTS, CDR2 YDEGEE. As DNA, the CDR3 is TGTGCCAGCAGCGGCGGGACAGGGTATCAAGAGACCCAGTACTTC. It specifies CASSGGTGYQETQYF.

The J gene is TRBJ1-6, the V gene TRBV5-4; the D gene is possibly TRBD1 (5 bases). The V end lost 0 bases, the J end lost 7 bases, and 14 bases lay between the germline ends. The germline V gene encodes CDR1 SGHNT and CDR2 YYREEE (reference sequence). This CDR3 comprises 16 residues. The CDR3 DNA is TGTGCCAGCAGCTTGGGGACACCCCAGGACAATTCACCCCTCCACTTT. The encoded protein is CASSLGTPQDNSPLHF.

Details on this clone: Other nucleotide sequences in the sample specify the same CDR3. The chain employs TRBV18 and TRBJ2-1; no definite D call. The germline V and J ends were trimmed by 2 bases and 5 bases, with 7 bases remaining between them. This CDR3 comprises 13 residues. CDR1 and CDR2 from the germline V gene are KGHSH and LQKENI. The CDR3 sequence: CASSPGRDNEQFF. CDR3 DNA sequence: TGTGCCAGCTCACCAGGCCGGGACAATGAGCAGTTCTTC.

The rearrangement joins TRBV2 to TRBJ1-2; weak D call: TRBD1 (5 bases). The V end lost 3 bases, the J end lost 0 bases, and 14 bases lay between the germline ends. CDR1 and CDR2 (germline): SNHLY, FYNNEI. The CDR3 is 16 amino acids. The DNA of the CDR3 is TGTGCCAGCAGTGACTTCCAGGGTGGATCTAACTATGGCTACACCTTC. Protein sequence: CASSDFQGGSNYGYTF.

The CDR3 sequence is CASSDIATYQETQYF. DNA of the CDR3: TGTGCCAGCAGCGACATCGCCACGTACCAAGAGACCCAGTACTTC. The chain carries TRBV27 and TRBJ2-5, with unresolved D. The ends were cut back, 6 bases at V and 0 bases at J, with 14 bases in the middle. This CDR3 spans 15 amino acids. Germline assignment: CDR1 MNHEY and CDR2 SMNVEV (reference sequence).

Worth noting for this clone: The sample carries other DNA sequences with the same CDR3. The CDR3 region is CASRPSSGNTIYF. The CDR3 bases are TGTGCCAGCAGACCGAGCTCTGGAAACACCATATATTTT. V and J are TRBV12-3 or TRBV12-4 and TRBJ1-3; D is unclear. The CDR3 runs to 13 residues. V was trimmed by 6 bases and J by 0 bases, leaving 6 bases between them.

The chain uses TRBV5-4 and TRBJ2-2, with D tentatively TRBD1 (6 bases). The CDR3 runs 18 residues. Germline-derived CDR1 and CDR2 are SGHNT and YYREEE (reference sequence). The ends were cut back, 0 bases at V and 6 bases at J, with 21 bases in the middle. The CDR3 loop reads CASSLGSAGVTSAGELFF. Written as DNA, the CDR3 is TGTGCCAGCAGCTTGGGTTCGGCAGGGGTTACGTCCGCCGGGGAGCTGTTTTTT. Combining the CDR3 with reference TRBV5-4 and TRBJ2-2 gives the whole variable domain ETGVTQSPTHLIKTRGQQVTLRCSSQSGHNTVSWYQQALGQGPQFIFQYYREEENGRGNFPPRFSGLQFPNYSSELNVNALELDDSALYLCASSLGSAGVTSAGELFFGEGSRLTVL.

The chain recombines TRBV25-1 with TRBJ1-2; 8 bases map to TRBD1. The germline CDR1 and CDR2 sequences are MGHDK and SYGVNS. Losses at the gene ends were 2 bases for V and 7 bases for J; bases not matched to a gene: 3. CDR3 size: 13 residues. The CDR3 sequence is CASSEQGAGGYTF. The CDR3 bases are TGTGCCAGCAGTGAACAGGGGGCTGGTGGCTACACCTTC.

The V gene is TRBV7-9, the J gene TRBJ2-7; D perhaps matches TRBD2 (5 bases). CDR1 and CDR2 (germline): SEHNR, FQNEAQ (reference sequence). Trimming shortened V by 3 bases and J by 6 bases, and 15 bases separated the two germline ends. The CDR3 sequence is 14 residues long. CDR3 bases: TGTGCCAGCAGCTTGGGTTTAGTCGAGGGCGAGCAGTACTTC. Amino acids: CASSLGLVEGEQYF.

This clone has a handful of counts. The chain recombines TRBV5-1 with TRBJ2-3; 9 nucleotides align to TRBD2. This CDR3 region has 15 residues. The germline CDR1 and CDR2 sequences are SGHRS and YFSETQ. The V and J ends lost 0 bases and 5 bases, in that order; junction bases with no gene match: 4. In DNA, the CDR3 is TGCGCCAGCAGCTTGGCGGATAGCGGGAGAGATACGCAGTATTTT. Its translation is CASSLADSGRDTQYF.

Regarding this clone: Other DNA sequences from this sample encode an identical CDR3 as well. V usage is TRBV7-3 and J usage is TRBJ2-3, with D maybe TRBD1 (5 bases). Trimming removed 2 bases at V and 1 base at J, with 10 bases between. The CDR3 is 15 residues long. CDR1 and CDR2 (germline): SGHTA, FQGTGA. CDR3 sequence (DNA): TGTGCCAGCAGCTTATCAGGGCAGGGCACAGATACGCAGTATTTT. Protein sequence: CASSLSGQGTDTQYF.

The chain joins TRBV12-3 or TRBV12-4 to TRBJ1-1, with TRBD1 as a possible D gene (5 bases). V lost 6 bases to trimming and J lost 6 bases, with 14 bases between them. The CDR3 is made up of 13 amino acids. CDR3 coding DNA: TGTGCCAGCAGCCGTATTGGGGCTCCTGAAGCTTTCTTT. Amino acid sequence: CASSRIGAPEAFF.

The rearrangement links TRBV29-1 to TRBJ1-3; tentatively, D is TRBD1 (6 bases). The CDR3 runs 14 residues. The V and J ends lost 7 bases and 1 base respectively, with 14 bases between them. The V gene's germline CDR1 is SQVTM and CDR2 ANQGSEA. CDR3: CSARGRGSGNTIYF. Written as DNA, the CDR3 is TGCAGCGCCAGGGGCAGGGGATCTGGAAACACCATATATTTT.